A single sample is the source of the 24 T cell receptor beta chains below, sequenced in a study of T cells expressing NK-cell markers. TCRdb re-analyzed the 5' RACE reads; it lists each CDR3 protein once, without DNA. This table lists a few hundred thousand distinct CDR3 sequences. Material for sequencing was blood T cells: a sorted CD56 or NKG2C T cell subset, CD4+ or CD8+ T cells, or bulk PBMC T cells (not recorded which). The receptors come from a man between 18 and 29 years old in good health.

The chain recombines TRBV29-1 with TRBJ1-2; TCRdb proposes TRBD1, but this gene call is untestable without DNA. The CDR3 loop spans 12 amino acids. The germline V gene has CDR1 SQVTM and CDR2 ANQGSEA. CDR3 sequence reads: CSVDGAVDGYTF.

This chain uses TRBV4-3 with TRBJ2-1; absent DNA, TCRdb's TRBD1 call cannot be checked. CDR3 size: 13 residues. Germline CDR1 reads LGHNA; CDR2 reads YSLEER. This CDR3 reads CASSRKGGTGQFF.

This chain joins TRBV6-1 and TRBJ2-5; TCRdb selects TRBD1, and the lack of DNA leaves this call unchecked. This CDR3 contains 13 residues. CDR1 is MNHNS, CDR2 SASEGT, per germline. This chain's CDR3 is CASTPGWQETQYF.

The V call is TRBV7-6, the J call TRBJ2-1; TCRdb indicates TRBD2, and absent DNA this call remains unverified. Germline V gene data show CDR1 as SGHVS and CDR2 as FNYEAQ. The CDR3 totals 19 residues. The CDR3 here is CASSIAPKTGTSGRIVEFF.

The rearrangement joins TRBV5-1 to TRBJ2-2; TCRdb indicates TRBD1, and absent DNA this call remains unverified. The CDR3 extends over 15 amino acids. CDR1 SGHRS and CDR2 YFSETQ come from the germline V gene. CDR3 region: CASSLDRGDTGELFF.

This sequence joins TRBV10-3 and TRBJ2-3; no DNA is available, so the TRBD2 call from TCRdb remains unchecked. CDR1 is ENHRY and CDR2 is SYGVKD in the germline V gene. The CDR3 has 14 amino acids. CDR3 amino acids: CAINRAGGTDTQYF.

J is TRBJ2-1 and V is TRBV24-1; TCRdb gives TRBD2 as the D gene, but with no DNA this cannot be confirmed. Germline loops: CDR1 KGHDR, CDR2 SFDVKD. The CDR3 is made up of 15 amino acids. CDR3 amino acids: CATSDFGAGVNEQFF.

V and J are TRBV29-1 and TRBJ2-7; TCRdb returns TRBD2, unconfirmable since there is no DNA. Per the germline V gene, CDR1 is SQVTM and CDR2 is ANQGSEA. There are 17 residues in the CDR3. The CDR3 is CSVGGLAGADEVHEQYF.

V usage is TRBV5-1 and J usage is TRBJ2-3; TCRdb's assignment of TRBD2 cannot be checked, as there is no DNA. This CDR3 has 15 amino acids. The germline V gene encodes CDR1 SGHRS and CDR2 YFSETQ. The CDR3 loop reads CASSLAAGVVDTQYF.

The chain couples TRBV20-1 to TRBJ2-3; TCRdb returns TRBD1, unconfirmable since there is no DNA. The CDR3 loop spans 15 amino acids. The germline CDR1 and CDR2 sequences are DFQATT and SNEGSKA (reference sequence). Here the CDR3 reads CSARVPTGSTDTQYF.

The CDR3: CASQVAGHGELFF. This chain links TRBV6-1 with TRBJ2-2; TCRdb designates TRBD2, a call that cannot be tested without DNA. This CDR3 region has 13 residues. CDR1 and CDR2 (germline): MNHNS, SASEGT.

V usage is TRBV12-3 or TRBV12-4 and J usage is TRBJ2-6. The CDR3 totals 13 residues. The CDR3 sequence is CASSFSGANVLTF.

The rearrangement links TRBV12-3 or TRBV12-4 to TRBJ1-4; TCRdb reports TRBD1, a call that lacks DNA to check it against. The CDR3 is made up of 15 amino acids. CDR3 sequence reads: CASSKRGATNEKLFF.

The chain employs TRBV28 and TRBJ2-5; TCRdb proposes TRBD2, but this gene call is untestable without DNA. Germline V CDR1 and CDR2: MDHEN, SYDVKM. CDR3 length equals 16 residues. Here the CDR3 reads CASSFLRAGGTETQYF.

This CDR3 reads CASSLDGAQADTQYF. J is TRBJ2-3 and V is TRBV5-1; TCRdb selects TRBD1, and the lack of DNA leaves this call unchecked. The CDR3 has 15 residues. The germline gives CDR1 SGHRS, CDR2 YFSETQ.

The V call is TRBV5-1, the J call TRBJ2-3; lacking DNA, the TRBD1 call made by TCRdb goes unchecked. CDR1 and CDR2 (germline): SGHRS, YFSETQ. The length of the CDR3 is 17 residues. CDR3 protein: CASTRTRQGARGDTQYF.

CDR3 amino acids: CASGWRDEQYF. The chain uses TRBV4-2 and TRBJ2-7; the TRBD2 assignment by TCRdb is unverifiable without DNA. Germline V gives CDR1 LGHNA, CDR2 YNFKEQ. The CDR3 extends over 11 amino acids.

The chain couples TRBV29-1 to TRBJ1-1. CDR1 SQVTM and CDR2 ANQGSEA come from the germline V gene. This CDR3 contains 13 residues. CDR3: CSVEGIYYTEAFF.

V is TRBV5-6 and J is TRBJ2-3. The CDR3 contains 13 residues. Germline V gives CDR1 SGHDT, CDR2 YYEEEE. The CDR3 here is CASSLGTIDTQYF.

The chain joins TRBV12-3 or TRBV12-4 to TRBJ2-3; the TCRdb D gene call, TRBD2, has no DNA to confirm it. The length of the CDR3 is 16 residues. CDR3 amino acids: CASSPNRAGVSDTQYF.

This chain joins TRBV28 and TRBJ2-1; TCRdb calls TRBD1, which cannot be checked without DNA. Germline values: CDR1 MDHEN, CDR2 SYDVKM. This CDR3 spans 13 amino acids. CDR3 region: CASSSGGVREQFF.

V usage is TRBV20-1 and J usage is TRBJ2-3; TCRdb's D gene call, TRBD2, goes unchecked for lack of DNA. This CDR3 has 13 amino acids. From germline, CDR1 is DFQATT and CDR2 SNEGSKA (reference sequence). CDR3 residues: CSATSGSQFRQYF.

V is TRBV20-1 and J is TRBJ1-4; TCRdb lists TRBD1, though no DNA is available to test this call. CDR3 length: 14 amino acids. Germline CDR1 and CDR2: DFQATT and SNEGSKA (reference sequence). The CDR3 reads CSATSQGRREKLFF.

V gene TRBV20-1 combines with J gene TRBJ1-5; TCRdb's D call of TRBD1 is untestable without DNA. The CDR3 is 15 residues long. Germline V gene sequence: CDR1 DFQATT, CDR2 SNEGSKA (reference sequence). CDR3 protein: CSALGTPVSNQPQHF.